The clone carrying this T cell receptor beta chain has a handful of counts. TCRdb recomputed calls from the RT-PCR reads with MiXCR, one row per CDR3 protein. The data hold over 150,000 distinct CDR3 sequences, with 7.5% to 10% observed a single time. Germline V lookup: CDR1 PRHDT, CDR2 FYEKMQ (reference sequence). This CDR3 is built from 13 residues. Trimming took 2 bases from V and 10 from J, leaving 12 bases between them. The data originate from a study of response to subunit inactivated influenza vaccine. The clonotype was recovered from a man over 45 who received an inactivated influenza vaccine. The sequencing here drew on non-naive T cells sorted from PBMCs, taken on the day of vaccination. J is TRBJ2-1 and V is TRBV13; D possibly matches TRBD1 or TRBD2 (6 bases each). The CDR3 sequence is CASSLLGGREQFF. The CDR3 region has the DNA TGTGCCAGCAGCTTATTGGGGGGCCGCGAGCAGTTCTTC.